One and the same sample provided the 8 T cell receptor beta chains below, sequenced in a study of T cells in narcolepsy. Data came from immunoSEQ multiplex PCR; TCRdb stores just in-frame clones and leaves some out. The sample shows about 24,000 clones, approximately 85% of them seen only once. Specimen: memory (CD45RA-) CD4+ T cells from blood. These receptors were obtained from a human donor in good health.

J is TRBJ2-7 and V is TRBV5-1; D is unresolved. Germline loops: CDR1 SGHRS, CDR2 YFSETQ. The CDR3 sequence is 14 residues long. V gave up 0 bases and J gave up 4 bases, with 11 bases separating them. The CDR3 nucleotides are TGCGCCAGCAGCTTGGCCAGCGATAAATACGAGCAGTACTTC. Amino acid sequence: CASSLASDKYEQYF.

This chain uses TRBV10-3 with TRBJ2-7; D is possibly TRBD2 (6 bases). This CDR3 is built from 15 residues. Germline V lookup: CDR1 ENHRY, CDR2 SYGVKD. V was cut by 6 bases and J by 3 bases, with 18 bases left in between. The DNA of the CDR3 is TGTGCCATCAGCGGAGGGGAAGAGAAAGGCTACGAGCAGTACTTC. Protein product: CAISGGEEKGYEQYF.

CDR3 sequence reads: CASSQQRGGTGLGNTIYF. CDR3 in DNA: TGTGCCAGCAGCCAGCAACGCGGCGGGACAGGGCTTGGAAACACCATATATTTT. The rearrangement uses TRBV5-4 and TRBJ1-3; 9 positions agree with TRBD1. The J segment lost 3 bases and the V segment lost 4 bases, leaving 14 bases of the junction unmatched. CDR1 and CDR2 (germline): SGHNT, YYREEE (reference sequence). The CDR3 length is 18 residues.

The chain combines TRBV28 with TRBJ1-6; weak D call: TRBD1 (6 bases). This CDR3 is built from 13 residues. Germline CDR1 is MDHEN and CDR2 is SYDVKM. Trimming took 11 bases from V and 7 from J, leaving 15 bases between them. The CDR3 sequence is CAAVGQLNSPLHF. CDR3 coding DNA: TGTGCCGCTGTTGGACAGCTCAATTCACCCCTCCACTTT.

This chain links TRBV11-2 with TRBJ2-7; TRBD2 might be the D (5 bases). The ends were cut back, 6 bases at V and 0 bases at J, with 15 bases in the middle. CDR3 size: 15 residues. Germline CDR1 and CDR2: SGHAT and FQNNGV. This CDR3 is CASRSLAIFSYEQYF. DNA for the CDR3: TGTGCCAGCAGATCCCTAGCCATCTTCTCCTACGAGCAGTACTTC.

The genes are TRBV10-3 and TRBJ2-1, with D perhaps matching TRBD2 (6 bases). V shed 0 bases and J shed 2 bases, with 8 bases lying between them. Germline lookup yields CDR1 ENHRY and CDR2 SYGVKD. This CDR3 comprises 15 residues. The CDR3 bases are TGTGCCATCAGTGAGTCCGGGGGAACCTACAATGAGCAGTTCTTC. Residues: CAISESGGTYNEQFF.

V is TRBV5-6 and J is TRBJ2-7; TRBD1 aligns across 7 bases. Germline V gives CDR1 SGHDT, CDR2 YYEEEE. With 3 bases clipped from V and 6 bases from J, the junction kept 9 bases outside the gene matches. CDR3 length: 14 residues. In DNA, the CDR3 is TGTGCCAGCAGCTATCGGGACAGAGTGGGCGAGCAGTACTTC. Its translation is CASSYRDRVGEQYF.

This clone was counted a single time. The rearrangement uses TRBV5-1 and TRBJ1-1; D call uncertain. V was clipped by 4 bases and J by 2 bases, with 9 bases between them. There are 13 residues in the CDR3. From germline, CDR1 is SGHRS and CDR2 YFSETQ. Here the CDR3 DNA reads TGCGCCAGCAGCAGGAGCGGTAACACTGAAGCTTTCTTT. It translates to CASSRSGNTEAFF.